The 24 T cell receptor beta chains below were found in one sample sequenced in a study of blood T cell repertoires in COVID-19. Sequencing used immunoSEQ multiplex PCR; TCRdb keeps in-frame clones, though not all of them. The table shows roughly 63,000 clones, with about 74% occurring only once. The sample comprised peripheral blood. The receptor source for this set is a woman aged 80 or older with acute or convalescent COVID-19.

The chain is built from TRBV28 and TRBJ2-4; TRBD1 agrees at 9 bases. J was trimmed by 5 bases and V by 4 bases; bases with no gene match: 9. Per germline, CDR1 MDHEN and CDR2 SYDVKM. The CDR3 is made up of 16 amino acids. CDR3 in amino acids: CASSSTGTGPQNIQYF. Written as DNA, the CDR3 is TGTGCCAGCAGTTCCACCGGGACAGGGCCTCAAAACATTCAGTACTTC.

This clone showed up just a few times. This chain uses TRBV29-1 with TRBJ1-2; 8 nucleotides align to TRBD1. The length of the CDR3 is 15 residues. CDR1 is SQVTM, CDR2 ANQGSEA, per germline. V shed 3 bases and J 5 bases; nucleotides not matched to a gene: 11. The CDR3, as DNA: TGCAGCGTTGACCCCCTGGGACAGGCGAGATATGGCTACACCTTC. This gives the protein CSVDPLGQARYGYTF. The variable domain in full, completed from reference TRBV29-1 and TRBJ1-2, reads SAVISQKPSRDICQRGTSLTIQCQVDSQVTMMFWYRQQPGQSLTLIATANQGSEATYESGFVIDKFPISRPNLTFSTLTVSNMSPEDSSIYLCSVDPLGQARYGYTFGSGTRLTVV.

The chain joins TRBV5-1 to TRBJ2-5, with 10 nucleotides matching TRBD2. The CDR3 totals 17 residues. The germline V gene has CDR1 SGHRS and CDR2 YFSETQ. Trimming cost V 3 bases and J 6 bases; bases outside gene matches: 14. The CDR3 sequence is CASSSLIGLAGAQTQYF. As DNA, the CDR3 is TGCGCCAGCAGCTCCCTAATAGGTCTAGCGGGAGCACAGACCCAGTACTTC.

The CDR3 loop reads CASRGLAGVTGELFF. CDR3 bases: TGTGCCAGCAGAGGACTAGCGGGGGTCACCGGGGAGCTGTTTTTT. The gene calls are TRBV27 and TRBJ2-2; 13 nucleotides agree with TRBD2. With V trimmed by 6 bases and J by 4 bases, 2 bases remained unmatched. CDR1 and CDR2 (germline): MNHEY, SMNVEV (reference sequence). This CDR3 contains 15 residues.

The genes are TRBV28 and TRBJ2-1, with D unclear. V was shortened by 3 bases and J by 7 bases, with 10 bases between the two germline ends. This CDR3 is built from 13 residues. Germline V gene data show CDR1 as MDHEN and CDR2 as SYDVKM. The CDR3 loop is CASSFPARNEQFF. In DNA, the CDR3 is TGTGCCAGCAGTTTTCCAGCCAGGAATGAGCAGTTCTTC.

The gene calls are TRBV28 and TRBJ2-7, with 8 bases aligning to TRBD2. Unmatched junction bases numbered 13, after V lost 3 bases and J lost 6 bases. CDR1 and CDR2 (germline): MDHEN, SYDVKM. The CDR3 extends over 16 amino acids. Written as DNA, the CDR3 is TGTGCCAGCAGTTTGATCTCCGGGACGGGACTAGTCGAGCAGTACTTC. This translates into CASSLISGTGLVEQYF.

This clone was detected a few times. The gene calls are TRBV28 and TRBJ2-1, with 7 bases that match TRBD2. This CDR3 region has 18 residues. The junction had 21 bases not matched to a gene; V was cut back by 5 bases and J by 8 bases. From germline, CDR1 is MDHEN and CDR2 SYDVKM. In DNA form, the CDR3 reads TGTGCCAGCAGTCCCAGTCGGGGTTTGGGCGGGAGTTTCGATGAGCAGTTCTTC. As protein: CASSPSRGLGGSFDEQFF. Full variable domain (remainder filled in from reference TRBV28 and TRBJ2-1): DVKVTQSSRYLVKRTGEKVFLECVQDMDHENMFWYRQDPGLGLRLIYFSYDVKMKEKGDIPEGYSVSREKKERFSLILESASTNQTSMYLCASSPSRGLGGSFDEQFFGPGTRLTVL.

The chain employs TRBV7-2 and TRBJ1-5, with D perhaps matching TRBD1 (6 bases). Trimming pared 5 bases from V and 7 bases from J, leaving 15 bases between. This CDR3 region has 14 residues. Germline assignment: CDR1 SGHTA and CDR2 FQGNSA. DNA for the CDR3: TGTGCCAGCAGCCCCGGGGCAGGGGAGCAGCCCCAGCATTTT. Its protein product is CASSPGAGEQPQHF.

The rearrangement joins TRBV7-3 to TRBJ2-3; 10 bases fit TRBD2. CDR1 is SGHTA, CDR2 FQGTGA, per germline. V shed 5 bases and J 1 base; nucleotides not matched to a gene: 3. This CDR3 is built from 15 residues. The CDR3 here is CASSESGRGTDTQYF. In DNA, the CDR3 is TGTGCCAGCAGCGAGAGCGGGAGGGGCACAGATACGCAGTATTTT.

The rearrangement links TRBV2 to TRBJ1-2, with D tentatively TRBD1 (5 bases). V shed 1 base and J shed 8 bases, with 8 bases lying between them. The CDR3 runs to 12 residues. CDR1 is SNHLY, CDR2 FYNNEI, per germline. CDR3 residues: CASSEGQGGYTF. DNA of the CDR3: TGTGCCAGCAGTGAAGGTCAGGGAGGCTACACCTTC.

This chain uses TRBV28 with TRBJ1-2; TRBD1 might be the D (5 bases). The CDR3 is 14 residues long. The V end lost 5 bases, the J end lost 6 bases, and 16 bases lay between the germline ends. Germline CDR1 is MDHEN and CDR2 is SYDVKM. Here the CDR3 reads CASSGAGGWDGYTF. In DNA form, the CDR3 reads TGTGCCAGCAGTGGCGCGGGGGGATGGGATGGCTACACCTTC.

The rearrangement joins TRBV28 to TRBJ1-5; D is possibly TRBD1 (5 bases). The CDR3 consists of 13 residues. Per the germline V gene, CDR1 is MDHEN and CDR2 is SYDVKM. V shed 10 bases and J shed 3 bases, with 13 bases lying between them. The CDR3 DNA reads as TGTGCCACCAACAGGAATTCCAATCAGCCCCAGCATTTT. This gives the protein CATNRNSNQPQHF.

The V and J genes are TRBV9 and TRBJ2-1; 9 nucleotides line up with TRBD2. V trimming: 4 bases; J trimming: 4 bases; junction bases outside the gene matches: 15. CDR3 length equals 18 residues. Germline V gives CDR1 SGDLS, CDR2 YYNGEE. CDR3 nucleotide sequence: TGTGCCAGCAGCCTGGAGAGGACTAGCGTGACTGGGTACAATGAGCAGTTCTTC. This encodes CASSLERTSVTGYNEQFF. The full variable domain, completed using reference TRBV9 and TRBJ2-1, is DSGVTQTPKHLITATGQRVTLRCSPRSGDLSVYWYQQSLDQGLQFLIQYYNGEERAKGNILERFSAQQFPDLHSELNLSSLELGDSALYFCASSLERTSVTGYNEQFFGPGTRLTVL.

In this sample, this clone turned up a few times. This chain links TRBV27 with TRBJ1-2, with D unclear. This CDR3 has 14 residues. Germline V lookup: CDR1 MNHEY, CDR2 SMNVEV (reference sequence). The ends were cut back, 5 bases at V and 0 bases at J, with 10 bases in the middle. CDR3 DNA sequence: TGTGCCAGCAGTCCCAGGCAAACTAACTATGGCTACACCTTC. It codes for CASSPRQTNYGYTF.

The chain uses TRBV19 and TRBJ2-5; the match to TRBD2 covers 10 bases. The V segment lost 2 bases and the J segment 4 bases; nucleotides outside the gene matches: 4. The CDR3 extends over 15 amino acids. The germline CDR1 and CDR2 sequences are LNHDA and SQIVND (reference sequence). The CDR3 DNA follows: TGTGCCAGTAGTATAAAACTAGCGGGAAGAGAGACCCAGTACTTC. The encoded protein is CASSIKLAGRETQYF.

This clone was counted a few times. CDR3 DNA: TGTGCCAGTAGTAAATTGGACAGGGGGCTTGGAAAACTGTTTTTT. As protein: CASSKLDRGLGKLFF. The V call is TRBV19, the J call TRBJ1-4; 11 bases agree with TRBD1. The junction had 8 bases not matched to a gene; V was cut back by 4 bases and J by 10 bases. The CDR3 contains 15 residues. Per germline, CDR1 LNHDA and CDR2 SQIVND (reference sequence).

The J gene is TRBJ2-2, the V gene TRBV7-2, with unresolved D. This CDR3 is built from 18 residues. Trimming left V 0 bases short and J 2 bases short, with 16 bases between. Germline CDR1 and CDR2: SGHTA and FQGNSA. CDR3: CASSLAVSIVRNTGELFF. The DNA of the CDR3 is TGTGCCAGCAGCTTAGCAGTTTCTATAGTCCGAAACACCGGGGAGCTGTTTTTT.

The chain combines TRBV7-8 with TRBJ2-1; 9 nucleotides agree with TRBD2. Per the germline V gene, CDR1 is SGHVS and CDR2 is FQNEAQ. V lost 4 bases and J lost 2; bases outside the gene matches: 3. CDR3 length: 15 amino acids. CDR3 bases: TGTGCCAGCAGCTCTAGCGGGGAGGCCTACAATGAGCAGTTCTTC. It is translated as CASSSSGEAYNEQFF.

The chain employs TRBV30 and TRBJ1-1; 8 nucleotides align to TRBD1. Germline-derived CDR1 and CDR2 are GTSNPN and SVGIG (reference sequence). Germline trimming cut 5 bases from V and 4 bases from J; bases unmatched to any gene: 3. This CDR3 comprises 12 residues. This chain's CDR3 is CAWRTGPTEAFF. The CDR3 DNA reads as TGTGCCTGGCGGACAGGGCCCACTGAAGCTTTCTTT.

This rearrangement joins TRBV9 to TRBJ2-3, with a possible D match to TRBD2 (5 bases). Germline CDR1 SGDLS, CDR2 YYNGEE. This CDR3 is 13 amino acids long. V was cut by 2 bases and J by 6 bases, with 10 bases left in between. CDR3 amino acids: CASSVGGLDTQYF. CDR3 DNA sequence: TGTGCCAGCAGCGTGGGCGGGCTGGATACGCAGTATTTT.

This chain links TRBV7-2 with TRBJ2-3, with D maybe TRBD2 (6 bases). Trimming left V 5 bases short and J 10 bases short, with 16 bases between. The germline V gene encodes CDR1 SGHTA and CDR2 FQGNSA. CDR3 size: 13 residues. The CDR3 protein is CASSEAWGDPQYF. Written as DNA, the CDR3 is TGTGCCAGCAGCGAGGCTTGGGGGGATCCGCAGTATTTT.

This clone was detected only a few times. The rearrangement uses TRBV24-1 and TRBJ2-3; maybe TRBD2 (6 bases). Germline CDR1 and CDR2: KGHDR and SFDVKD. This CDR3 is 15 amino acids long. Trimming shortened V by 1 base and J by 4 bases, and 11 bases separated the two germline ends. The CDR3 spells CATSDFAGPSDTQYF. The DNA of the CDR3 is TGTGCCACCAGTGATTTTGCGGGACCGTCAGATACGCAGTATTTT.

This chain links TRBV9 with TRBJ2-2, with 8 bases matching TRBD2. The CDR3 loop spans 17 amino acids. J lost 4 bases, V lost 1 base, and 9 bases had no gene match. In germline, CDR1 is SGDLS, CDR2 YYNGEE. CDR3 amino acids: CASSVTELAGGTGELFF. In DNA, the CDR3 is TGTGCCAGCAGCGTAACCGAGCTAGCGGGTGGCACCGGGGAGCTGTTTTTT.

In DNA, the CDR3 is TGTGCCAGCAGGGGGACTAGCGGAACAAAATATACGCAGTATTTT. As protein: CASRGTSGTKYTQYF. The V call is TRBV7-8, the J call TRBJ2-3, with TRBD2 matching 11 bases. J gave up 7 bases and V 6 bases, and 9 bases lay outside the gene matches. The germline V gene has CDR1 SGHVS and CDR2 FQNEAQ. There are 15 residues in the CDR3.